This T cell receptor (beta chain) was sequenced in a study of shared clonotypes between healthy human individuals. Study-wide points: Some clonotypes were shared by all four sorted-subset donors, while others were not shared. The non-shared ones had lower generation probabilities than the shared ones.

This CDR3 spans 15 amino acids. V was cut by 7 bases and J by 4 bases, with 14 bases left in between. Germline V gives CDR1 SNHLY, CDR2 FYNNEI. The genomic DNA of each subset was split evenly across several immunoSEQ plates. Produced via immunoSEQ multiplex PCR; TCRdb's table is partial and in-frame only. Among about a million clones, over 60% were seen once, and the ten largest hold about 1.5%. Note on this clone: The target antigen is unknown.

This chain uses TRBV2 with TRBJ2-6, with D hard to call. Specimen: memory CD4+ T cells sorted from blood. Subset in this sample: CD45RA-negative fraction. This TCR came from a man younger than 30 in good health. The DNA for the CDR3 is TGTGCCAGCAAGGACGGGTTTGGGGGGGCCAACGTCCTGACTTTC. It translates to CASKDGFGGANVLTF.